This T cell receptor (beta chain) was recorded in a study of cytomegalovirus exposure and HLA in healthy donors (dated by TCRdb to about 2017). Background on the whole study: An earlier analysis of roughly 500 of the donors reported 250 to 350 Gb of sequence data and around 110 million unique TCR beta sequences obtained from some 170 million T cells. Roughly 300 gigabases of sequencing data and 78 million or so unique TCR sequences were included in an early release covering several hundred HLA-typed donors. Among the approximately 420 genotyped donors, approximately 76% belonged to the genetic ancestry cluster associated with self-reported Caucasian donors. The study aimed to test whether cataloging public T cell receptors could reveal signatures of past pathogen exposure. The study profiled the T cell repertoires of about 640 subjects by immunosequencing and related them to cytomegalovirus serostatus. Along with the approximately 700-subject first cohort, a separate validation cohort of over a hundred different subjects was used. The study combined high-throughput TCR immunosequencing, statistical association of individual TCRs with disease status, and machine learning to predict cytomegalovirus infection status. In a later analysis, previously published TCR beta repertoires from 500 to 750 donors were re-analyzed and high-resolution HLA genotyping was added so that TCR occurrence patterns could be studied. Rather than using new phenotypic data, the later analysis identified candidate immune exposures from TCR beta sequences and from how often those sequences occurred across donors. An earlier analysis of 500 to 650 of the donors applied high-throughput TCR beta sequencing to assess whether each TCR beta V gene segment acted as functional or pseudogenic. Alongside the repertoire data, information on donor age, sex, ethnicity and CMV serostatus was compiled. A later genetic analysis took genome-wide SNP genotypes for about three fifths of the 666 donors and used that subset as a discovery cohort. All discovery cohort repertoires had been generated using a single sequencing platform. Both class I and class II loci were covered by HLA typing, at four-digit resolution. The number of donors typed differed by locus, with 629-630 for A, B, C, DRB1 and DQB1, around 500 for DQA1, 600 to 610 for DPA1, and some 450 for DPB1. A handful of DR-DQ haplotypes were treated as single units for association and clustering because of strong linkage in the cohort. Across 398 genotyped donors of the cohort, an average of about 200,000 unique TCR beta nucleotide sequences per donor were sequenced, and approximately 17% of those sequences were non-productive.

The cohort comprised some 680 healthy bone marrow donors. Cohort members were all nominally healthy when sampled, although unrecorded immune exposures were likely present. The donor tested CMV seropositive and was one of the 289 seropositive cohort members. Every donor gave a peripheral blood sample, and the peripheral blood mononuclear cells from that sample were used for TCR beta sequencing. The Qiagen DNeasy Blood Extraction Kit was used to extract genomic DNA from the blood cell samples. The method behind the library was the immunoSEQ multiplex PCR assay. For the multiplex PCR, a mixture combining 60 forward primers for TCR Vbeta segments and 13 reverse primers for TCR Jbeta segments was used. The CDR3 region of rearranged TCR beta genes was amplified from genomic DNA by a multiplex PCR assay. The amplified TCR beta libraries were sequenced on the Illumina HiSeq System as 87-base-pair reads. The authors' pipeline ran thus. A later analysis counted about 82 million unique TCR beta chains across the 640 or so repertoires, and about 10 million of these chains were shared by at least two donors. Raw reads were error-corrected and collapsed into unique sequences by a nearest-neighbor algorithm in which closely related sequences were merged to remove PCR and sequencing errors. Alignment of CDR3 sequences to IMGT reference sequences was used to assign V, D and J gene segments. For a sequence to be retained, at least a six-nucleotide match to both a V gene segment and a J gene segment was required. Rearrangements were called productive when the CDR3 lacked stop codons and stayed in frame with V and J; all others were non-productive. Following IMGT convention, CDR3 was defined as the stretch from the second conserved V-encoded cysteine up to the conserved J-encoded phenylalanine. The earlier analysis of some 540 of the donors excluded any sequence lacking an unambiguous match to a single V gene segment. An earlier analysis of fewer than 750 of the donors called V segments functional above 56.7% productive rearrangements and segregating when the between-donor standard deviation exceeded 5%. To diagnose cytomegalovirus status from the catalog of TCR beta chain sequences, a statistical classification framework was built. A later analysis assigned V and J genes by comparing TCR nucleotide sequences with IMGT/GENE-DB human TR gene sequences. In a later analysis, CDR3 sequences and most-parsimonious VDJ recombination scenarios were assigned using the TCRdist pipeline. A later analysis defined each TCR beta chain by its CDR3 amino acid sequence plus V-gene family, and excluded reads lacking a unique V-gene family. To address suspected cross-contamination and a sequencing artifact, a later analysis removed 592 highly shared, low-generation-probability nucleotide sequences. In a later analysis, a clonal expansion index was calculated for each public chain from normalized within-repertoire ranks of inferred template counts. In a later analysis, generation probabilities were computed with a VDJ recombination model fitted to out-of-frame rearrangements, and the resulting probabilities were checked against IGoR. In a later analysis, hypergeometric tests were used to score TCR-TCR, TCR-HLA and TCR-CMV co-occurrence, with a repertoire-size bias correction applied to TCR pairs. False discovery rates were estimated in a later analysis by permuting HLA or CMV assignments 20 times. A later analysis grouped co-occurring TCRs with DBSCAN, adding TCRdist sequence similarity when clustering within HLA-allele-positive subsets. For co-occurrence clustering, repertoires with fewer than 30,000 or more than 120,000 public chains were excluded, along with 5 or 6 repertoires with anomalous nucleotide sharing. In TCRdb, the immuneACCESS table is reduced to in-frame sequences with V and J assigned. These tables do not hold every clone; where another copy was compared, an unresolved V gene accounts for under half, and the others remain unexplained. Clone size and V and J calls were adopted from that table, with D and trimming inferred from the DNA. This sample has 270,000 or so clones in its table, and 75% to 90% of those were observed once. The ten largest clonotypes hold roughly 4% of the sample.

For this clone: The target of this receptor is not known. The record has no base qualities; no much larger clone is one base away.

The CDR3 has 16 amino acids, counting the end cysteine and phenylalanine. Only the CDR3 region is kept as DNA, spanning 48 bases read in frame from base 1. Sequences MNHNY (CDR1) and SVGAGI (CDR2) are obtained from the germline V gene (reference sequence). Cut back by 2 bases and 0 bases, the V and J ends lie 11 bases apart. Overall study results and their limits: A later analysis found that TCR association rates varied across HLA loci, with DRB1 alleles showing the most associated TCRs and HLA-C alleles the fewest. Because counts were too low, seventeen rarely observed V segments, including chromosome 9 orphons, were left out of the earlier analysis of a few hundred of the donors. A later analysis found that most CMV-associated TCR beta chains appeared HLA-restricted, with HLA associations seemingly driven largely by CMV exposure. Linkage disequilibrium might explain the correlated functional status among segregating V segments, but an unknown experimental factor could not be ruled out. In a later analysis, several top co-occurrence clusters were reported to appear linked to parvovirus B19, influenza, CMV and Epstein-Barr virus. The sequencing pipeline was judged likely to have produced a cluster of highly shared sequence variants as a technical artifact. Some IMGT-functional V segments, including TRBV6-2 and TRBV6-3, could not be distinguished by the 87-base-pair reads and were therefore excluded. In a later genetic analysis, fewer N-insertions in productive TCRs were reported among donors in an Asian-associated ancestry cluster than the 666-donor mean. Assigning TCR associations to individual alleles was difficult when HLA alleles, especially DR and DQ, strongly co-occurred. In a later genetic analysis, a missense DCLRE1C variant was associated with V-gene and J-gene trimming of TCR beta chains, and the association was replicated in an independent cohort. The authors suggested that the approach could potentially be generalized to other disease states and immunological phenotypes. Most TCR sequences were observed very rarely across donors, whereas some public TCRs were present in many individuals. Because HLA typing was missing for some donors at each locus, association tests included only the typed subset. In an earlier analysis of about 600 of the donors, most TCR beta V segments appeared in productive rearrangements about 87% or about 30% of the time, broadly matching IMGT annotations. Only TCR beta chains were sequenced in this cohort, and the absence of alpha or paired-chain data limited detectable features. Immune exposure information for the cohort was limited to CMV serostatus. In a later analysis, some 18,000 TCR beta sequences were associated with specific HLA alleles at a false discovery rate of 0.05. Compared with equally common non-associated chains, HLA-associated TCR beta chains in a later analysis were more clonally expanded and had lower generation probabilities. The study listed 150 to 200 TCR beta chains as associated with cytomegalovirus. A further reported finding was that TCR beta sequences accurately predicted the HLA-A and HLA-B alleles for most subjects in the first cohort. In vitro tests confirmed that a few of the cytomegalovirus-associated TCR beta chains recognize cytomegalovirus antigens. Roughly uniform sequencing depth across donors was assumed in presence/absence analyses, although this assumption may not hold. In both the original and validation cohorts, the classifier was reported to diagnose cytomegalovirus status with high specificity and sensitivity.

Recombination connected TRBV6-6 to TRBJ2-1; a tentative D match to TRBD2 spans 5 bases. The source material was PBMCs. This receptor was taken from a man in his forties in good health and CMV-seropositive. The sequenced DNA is TGTGCCAGCAGTTACCACGGGGAGAGCTCCTACAATGAGCAGTTCTTC. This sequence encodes CASSYHGESSYNEQFF.